These 30 T cell receptor beta chains came from one sample sequenced in a study of human T cells and chemical hapten exposure. Stated time point: pre-sensitization, week 0. Regarding treatment: therapeutic diphenylcyclopropenone sensitization with weekly scalp DPC. TCRdb re-called the RACE reads with MiXCR, one entry per CDR3 protein. The data show around 350,000 distinct CDR3 sequences, approximately 5.8% seen once. Sequences were derived from whole blood, sampled in connection with sensitization to the hapten diphenylcyclopropenone (DPC). All receptors derive from a woman between 18 and 29 years old with alopecia areata. Some clones in this sample may be carry-over from other donors' samples.

The rearrangement uses TRBV6-6 and TRBJ1-5; D is unresolved. The V gene lost 2 bases and the J gene lost 3 bases, with 11 bases spanning the gap. The CDR3 is 15 residues long. Germline assignment: CDR1 MNHNY and CDR2 SVGAGI (reference sequence). The CDR3 loop is CASSYVTSTNQPQHF. Written as DNA, the CDR3 is TGTGCCAGCAGTTACGTAACATCCACCAATCAGCCCCAGCATTTT.

The CDR3 loop reads CASSWGGSYEQYF. The CDR3 DNA is TGTGCCAGCAGTTGGGGGGGCTCGTACGAGCAGTACTTC. The genes are TRBV12-3 or TRBV12-4 and TRBJ2-7, with D possibly being TRBD2 (7 bases). With 4 bases removed from V and 4 bases from J, the gap between germline ends came to 11 bases. The CDR3 spans 13 residues.

This chain joins TRBV24-1 and TRBJ1-2, with 8 bases identical to TRBD1. CDR1 and CDR2 (germline): KGHDR, SFDVKD. With 4 bases clipped from V and 2 bases from J, the junction kept 8 bases outside the gene matches. The CDR3 is 16 residues long. Written as DNA, the CDR3 is TGTGCCACCAGTGACCCAACACGGACAGGGAACTATGGCTACACCTTC. Translated, it gives CATSDPTRTGNYGYTF.

This clonotype was recorded many times. The chain combines TRBV12-3 or TRBV12-4 with TRBJ1-5; D gene uncertain. Between the trimmed V and J ends, which lost 4 bases and 2 bases, there was a span of 9 bases. CDR3 length: 14 amino acids. This chain's CDR3 is CASSSGSRNQPQHF. CDR3 DNA sequence: TGTGCCAGCAGTTCCGGTTCCCGCAATCAGCCCCAGCATTTT.

This clonotype was seen a handful of times. The gene calls are TRBV10-2 and TRBJ1-3; D possibly corresponds to TRBD1 (5 bases). V lost 2 bases to trimming and J lost 0 bases, with 17 bases between them. Germline lookup yields CDR1 WSHSY and CDR2 SAAADI. CDR3 length: 18 residues. The CDR3 nucleotides read TGCGCCAGCAGTGAGGGGGGAGGTTGGCTGTCCTCTGGAAACACCATATATTTT. Amino acid sequence: CASSEGGGWLSSGNTIYF.

This clonotype was detected a few times. This chain links TRBV7-2 with TRBJ2-1; 7 nucleotides agree with TRBD2. V trimming: 1 base; J trimming: 7 bases; junction bases outside the gene matches: 7. This CDR3 spans 15 amino acids. CDR1 and CDR2 from the germline V gene are SGHTA and FQGNSA. The DNA for the CDR3 is TGTGCCAGCAGCTTAGGCCGGCGGGGGAAAAATGAGCAGTTCTTC. Translating gives CASSLGRRGKNEQFF.

This clonotype came up a few times. V is TRBV20-1 and J is TRBJ2-2; D is ambiguous. Germline V gives CDR1 DFQATT, CDR2 SNEGSKA (reference sequence). The V end was cut by 3 bases, the J end by 4 bases, with 12 bases between. This CDR3 spans 14 amino acids. CDR3 protein: CSASGRKSTGELFF. The CDR3 bases are TGCAGTGCTAGTGGCAGGAAGTCCACCGGGGAGCTGTTTTTT.

This clonotype turned up a few times. The chain combines TRBV9 with TRBJ1-2, with TRBD1 matching 7 bases. With V trimmed by 3 bases and J by 3 bases, 5 bases remained unmatched. Per germline, CDR1 SGDLS and CDR2 YYNGEE. This CDR3 is 14 amino acids long. CDR3 sequence: CASSAAQGDYGYTF. Written as DNA, the CDR3 is TGTGCCAGCAGCGCAGCTCAGGGGGACTATGGCTACACCTTC.

This clonotype has at least ten counts. V usage is TRBV3-1 and J usage is TRBJ2-7, with 13 nucleotides matching TRBD2. The CDR3 has 15 amino acids. The V segment lost 3 bases and the J segment 3 bases; nucleotides outside the gene matches: 2. CDR1 and CDR2 (germline): LGHDT, YNNKEL (reference sequence). The CDR3 nucleotides are TGTGCCAGCAGCCAGGGGACTAGCGGGGTCTACGAGCAGTACTTC. Translation: CASSQGTSGVYEQYF.

V is TRBV28 and J is TRBJ2-5; D not certain. The ends were cut back, 2 bases at V and 5 bases at J, with 9 bases in the middle. CDR3 length: 13 amino acids. Germline V gene lookup returns CDR1 MDHEN and CDR2 SYDVKM. CDR3 sequence reads: CASSLRPLETQYF. In nucleotides, the CDR3 is TGTGCCAGCAGTTTACGTCCGCTCGAGACCCAGTACTTC.

This clonotype was seen a few times. This chain joins TRBV9 and TRBJ2-7; weak D call: TRBD1 (6 bases). The V gene lost 2 bases and the J gene lost 5 bases, with 17 bases spanning the gap. This CDR3 region has 15 residues. Per germline, CDR1 SGDLS and CDR2 YYNGEE. The CDR3 reads CASSVRGTGSDEQYF. For the CDR3, the DNA is TGTGCCAGCAGCGTCCGGGGAACAGGGAGCGACGAGCAGTACTTC.

V is TRBV7-9 and J is TRBJ1-1, with D possibly TRBD1 on 5 matching bases. V was pared by 4 bases and J by 2 bases, with 11 bases between. The CDR3 is made up of 14 amino acids. CDR1 is SEHNR, CDR2 FQNEAQ, per germline (reference sequence). As DNA, the CDR3 is TGTGCCAGCAGCTCCGGGGACCCCAACACTGAAGCTTTCTTT. This sequence encodes CASSSGDPNTEAFF.

This sequence joins TRBV5-1 and TRBJ1-1; 7 nucleotides match TRBD1. The germline CDR1 and CDR2 sequences are SGHRS and YFSETQ. The CDR3 runs 15 residues. Trimming removed 0 bases from V and 4 bases from J; junction bases left unmatched: 6. As DNA, the CDR3 is TGCGCCAGCAGCTTGGGCAAGACAGGGCCCACTGAAGCTTTCTTT. Translating gives CASSLGKTGPTEAFF.

This chain joins TRBV5-8 and TRBJ2-3, with D perhaps given as TRBD1 or TRBD2 (5 bases each). The CDR3 extends over 16 amino acids. Per germline, CDR1 SGHTS and CDR2 YDEGEE. Trimming shortened V by 3 bases and J by 0 bases, and 14 bases separated the two germline ends. The CDR3 DNA follows: TGTGCCAGCAGCTGGTGGGGGTCTCCTAGCACAGATACGCAGTATTTT. Translated: CASSWWGSPSTDTQYF.

This chain connects TRBV13 to TRBJ1-4; D gene ambiguous. This CDR3 has 12 residues. CDR1 is PRHDT, CDR2 FYEKMQ, per germline (reference sequence). Trimming shortened V by 3 bases and J by 8 bases, and 7 bases separated the two germline ends. The CDR3 region has the DNA TGTGCCAGCAGCTTTGAGGAGGAAAAACTGTTTTTT. This codes for CASSFEEEKLFF.

This clonotype has at least ten counts. J is TRBJ2-7 and V is TRBV7-6; a weak D match, TRBD1 (6 bases). Germline V gives CDR1 SGHVS, CDR2 FNYEAQ. The CDR3 sequence is 18 residues long. V was shortened by 1 base and J by 7 bases, with 26 bases between the two germline ends. The CDR3 region is CASSLVVGGPGSEGEQYF. In nucleotides, the CDR3 is TGTGCCAGCAGCTTAGTAGTAGGGGGACCGGGATCTGAAGGGGAGCAGTACTTC.

This clonotype was picked up many times. The J gene is TRBJ1-2, the V gene TRBV29-1; 8 bases are shared with TRBD1. With V trimmed by 6 bases and J by 5 bases, 8 bases remained unmatched. Germline V gene lookup returns CDR1 SQVTM and CDR2 ANQGSEA. The CDR3 runs to 13 residues. The DNA for the CDR3 is TGCAGCGTCGTACTCCAGGGGGCATATGGCTACACCTTC. Translated: CSVVLQGAYGYTF. Drawing the rest from reference TRBV29-1 and TRBJ1-2, the complete variable domain is SAVISQKPSRDICQRGTSLTIQCQVDSQVTMMFWYRQQPGQSLTLIATANQGSEATYESGFVIDKFPISRPNLTFSTLTVSNMSPEDSSIYLCSVVLQGAYGYTFGSGTRLTVV.

The sample holds many counts of this clonotype. This chain links TRBV24-1 with TRBJ1-1; no definite D call. Per germline, CDR1 KGHDR and CDR2 SFDVKD. The CDR3 has 13 residues. Trimming took off 1 base at V and 0 bases at J, with 2 bases between the two ends. CDR3 loop: CATSDLMNTEAFF. CDR3 in DNA: TGTGCCACCAGTGATTTAATGAACACTGAAGCTTTCTTT.

This clonotype was found a few times. J is TRBJ2-3 and V is TRBV5-1, with TRBD1 as a possible D gene (5 bases). Trimming left V 6 bases short and J 0 bases short, with 17 bases between. This CDR3 contains 16 residues. Germline assignment: CDR1 SGHRS and CDR2 YFSETQ. CDR3 sequence reads: CASNVVTVTSTDTQYF. The CDR3 DNA reads as TGCGCCAGCAACGTAGTGACAGTAACTAGCACAGATACGCAGTATTTT. Drawing the rest from reference TRBV5-1 and TRBJ2-3, the complete variable domain is KAGVTQTPRYLIKTRGQQVTLSCSPISGHRSVSWYQQTPGQGLQFLFEYFSETQRNKGNFPGRFSGRQFSNSRSEMNVSTLELGDSALYLCASNVVTVTSTDTQYFGPGTRLTVL.

The rearrangement links TRBV29-1 to TRBJ2-2; no reliable D call. The CDR3 extends over 12 amino acids. Germline CDR1 is SQVTM and CDR2 is ANQGSEA. Deletions cut 3 bases from V and 5 bases from J, with 7 bases between. In DNA form, the CDR3 reads TGCAGCGTTGACCCTCATACCGGGGAGCTGTTTTTT. Protein: CSVDPHTGELFF.

The DNA for the CDR3 is TGCAGTGCTCCCGACCCGGGACACCTGAACACTGAAGCTTTCTTT. Its translation is CSAPDPGHLNTEAFF. The chain joins TRBV20-1 to TRBJ1-1; possible D gene TRBD1, 6 bases. V was cut by 5 bases and J by 0 bases, with 16 bases left in between. Per germline, CDR1 DFQATT and CDR2 SNEGSKA (reference sequence). This CDR3 comprises 15 residues.

A few counts support this clonotype. The chain uses TRBV6-2 or TRBV6-3 and TRBJ2-7; D tentatively reads TRBD1 or TRBD2 (5 bases each). V lost 9 bases and J 4 bases, leaving 13 bases between the germline ends. CDR3 length equals 12 residues. Germline V gene data show CDR1 as MNHEY and CDR2 as SVGEGT. CDR3 region: CASTPGQYEQYF. DNA for the CDR3: TGTGCCAGTACTCCGGGGCAGTACGAGCAGTACTTC.

Comments on this clonotype: Possible read error: a much larger clone is one base away. This CDR3 fails to terminate in the conserved phenylalanine or tryptophan, so it likely reflects a read error. This sequence joins TRBV12-3 or TRBV12-4 and TRBJ2-1; D uncertain. The CDR3 runs 13 residues. V gave up 6 bases and J gave up 3 bases, with 9 bases separating them. CDR3 residues: CASSSRLYNEQFL. In nucleotides, the CDR3 is TGTGCCAGCAGCTCTAGACTCTACAATGAGCAGTTCCTC.

This clonotype occurred many times. V gene TRBV12-3 or TRBV12-4 combines with J gene TRBJ1-2; the match to TRBD1 covers 10 bases. The V segment lost 6 bases and the J segment 2 bases; nucleotides outside the gene matches: 0. The CDR3 is 13 residues long. CDR3 in DNA: TGTGCCAGCAGGACAGGGGGCAACTATGGCTACACCTTC. It specifies CASRTGGNYGYTF.

This clonotype was seen many times. The chain recombines TRBV4-1 with TRBJ2-1; weak D call: TRBD2 (6 bases). CDR3 length: 18 amino acids. V shed 1 base and J shed 4 bases, with 20 bases lying between them. CDR1 is MGHRA and CDR2 is YSYEKL in the germline V gene. CDR3 sequence (DNA): TGCGCCAGCAGCCAAGGCGGGTCGCGGGGAGGCAGTTACAATGAGCAGTTCTTC. Its protein is CASSQGGSRGGSYNEQFF.

J is TRBJ1-5 and V is TRBV29-1, with a weak D call TRBD1 (5 bases). CDR1 SQVTM and CDR2 ANQGSEA come from the germline V gene. There are 13 residues in the CDR3. V was cut by 7 bases and J by 5 bases, with 15 bases left in between. The CDR3 DNA reads as TGCAGCGCTACCTCTCAGGGAGATCAGCCCCAGCATTTT. It encodes CSATSQGDQPQHF.

This clonotype turned up a few times. The chain carries TRBV27 and TRBJ1-2; 12 nucleotides agree with TRBD1. The CDR3 has 17 residues. The V and J ends lost 6 bases and 6 bases, in that order; junction bases with no gene match: 14. Germline values: CDR1 MNHEY, CDR2 SMNVEV (reference sequence). The DNA for the CDR3 is TGTGCCAGCAGCCCCCCCCCGGGACAGGGGGCAGAGGATGGCTACACCTTC. Its translation: CASSPPPGQGAEDGYTF.

The chain combines TRBV5-4 with TRBJ2-7; 8 bases fit TRBD1. This CDR3 has 16 amino acids. Germline-derived CDR1 and CDR2 are SGHNT and YYREEE (reference sequence). J lost 3 bases, V lost 4 bases, and 12 bases had no gene match. The CDR3 sequence: CASSGGGTGIYYEQYF. As DNA, the CDR3 is TGTGCCAGCAGCGGGGGTGGGACAGGAATATACTACGAGCAGTACTTC.

The genes are TRBV4-3 and TRBJ1-2; perhaps TRBD1 as D (6 bases). Germline CDR1 reads LGHNA; CDR2 reads YSLEER. The V end was cut by 2 bases, the J end by 4 bases, with 14 bases between. CDR3 length: 15 amino acids. CDR3 nucleotide sequence: TGCGCCAGCAGCCAAAACACCAGGGGAACCTATGGCTACACCTTC. As protein: CASSQNTRGTYGYTF.

A note on this clonotype: A much larger clonotype is one base distant, so this may be a read error. This rearrangement joins TRBV29-1 to TRBJ1-2, with D uncertain. The CDR3 is 12 residues long. The germline V gene encodes CDR1 SQVTM and CDR2 ANQGSEA. The CDR3 loop reads CSAEDRKGGYTF. The CDR3 DNA is TGCAGCGCTGAAGATCGTAAGGGTGGCTACACCTTC.